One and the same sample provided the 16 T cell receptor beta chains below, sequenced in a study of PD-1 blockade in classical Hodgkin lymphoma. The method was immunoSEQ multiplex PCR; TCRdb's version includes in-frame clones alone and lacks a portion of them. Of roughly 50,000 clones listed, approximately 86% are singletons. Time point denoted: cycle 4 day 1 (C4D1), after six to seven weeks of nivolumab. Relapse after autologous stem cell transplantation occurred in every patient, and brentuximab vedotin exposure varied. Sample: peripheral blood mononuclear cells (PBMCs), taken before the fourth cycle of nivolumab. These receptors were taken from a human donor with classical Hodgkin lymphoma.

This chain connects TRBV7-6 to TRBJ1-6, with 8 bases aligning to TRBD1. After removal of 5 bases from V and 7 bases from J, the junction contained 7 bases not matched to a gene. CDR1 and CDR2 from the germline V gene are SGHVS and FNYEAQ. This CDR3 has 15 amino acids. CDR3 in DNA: TGTGCCAGCAGCCTAGACCGGGACAGGAATTCACCCCTCCACTTT. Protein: CASSLDRDRNSPLHF.

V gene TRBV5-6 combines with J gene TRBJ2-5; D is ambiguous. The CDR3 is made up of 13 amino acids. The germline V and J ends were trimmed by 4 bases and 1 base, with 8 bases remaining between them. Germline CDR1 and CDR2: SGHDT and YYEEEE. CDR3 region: CASSPWPQETQYF. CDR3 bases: TGTGCCAGCAGCCCATGGCCCCAAGAGACCCAGTACTTC.

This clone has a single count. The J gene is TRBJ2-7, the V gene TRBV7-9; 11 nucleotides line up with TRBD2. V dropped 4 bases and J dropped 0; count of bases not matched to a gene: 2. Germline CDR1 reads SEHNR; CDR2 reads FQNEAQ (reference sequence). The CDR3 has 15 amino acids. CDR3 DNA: TGTGCCAGCAGCTACGGACTAGCGGGCTCCTACGAGCAGTACTTC. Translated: CASSYGLAGSYEQYF.

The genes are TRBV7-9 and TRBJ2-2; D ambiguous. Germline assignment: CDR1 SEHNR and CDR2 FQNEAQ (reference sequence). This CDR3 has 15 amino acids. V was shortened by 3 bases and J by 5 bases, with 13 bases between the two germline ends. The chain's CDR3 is CASSFIAQITGELFF. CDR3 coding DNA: TGTGCCAGCAGCTTTATCGCCCAGATAACCGGGGAGCTGTTTTTT.

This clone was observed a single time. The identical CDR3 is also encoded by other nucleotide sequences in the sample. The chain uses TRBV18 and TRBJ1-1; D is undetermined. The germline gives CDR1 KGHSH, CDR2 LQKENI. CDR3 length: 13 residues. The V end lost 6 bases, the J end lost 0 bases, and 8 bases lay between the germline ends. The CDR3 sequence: CASSPALNTEAFF. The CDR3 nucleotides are TGTGCCAGCTCCCCAGCACTGAACACTGAAGCTTTCTTT.

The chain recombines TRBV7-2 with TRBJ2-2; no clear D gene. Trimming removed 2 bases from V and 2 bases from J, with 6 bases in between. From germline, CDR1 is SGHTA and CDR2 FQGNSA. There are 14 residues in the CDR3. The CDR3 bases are TGTGCCAGCAGCTTAAACCGAAACACCGGGGAGCTGTTTTTT. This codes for CASSLNRNTGELFF.

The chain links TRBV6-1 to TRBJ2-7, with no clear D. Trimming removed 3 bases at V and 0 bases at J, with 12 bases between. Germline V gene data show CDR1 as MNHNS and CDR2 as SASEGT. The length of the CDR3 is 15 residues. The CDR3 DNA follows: TGTGCCAGCAGTGAGTTGACTGTACCCTCCTACGAGCAGTACTTC. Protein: CASSELTVPSYEQYF.

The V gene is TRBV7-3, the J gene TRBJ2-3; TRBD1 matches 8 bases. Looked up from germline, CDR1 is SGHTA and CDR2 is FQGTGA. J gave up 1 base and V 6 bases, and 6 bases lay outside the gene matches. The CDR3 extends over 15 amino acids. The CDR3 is CASSPGQGGTDTQYF. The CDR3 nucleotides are TGTGCCAGCAGTCCTGGACAGGGTGGCACAGATACGCAGTATTTT.

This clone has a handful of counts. CDR3 in amino acids: CATSRDFLDLETQYF. The CDR3 nucleotides are TGTGCCACCAGCAGAGATTTCCTAGACTTGGAGACCCAGTACTTC. The genes are TRBV15 and TRBJ2-5; D gene unclear. Germline V lookup: CDR1 LNHNV, CDR2 YYDKDF (reference sequence). V lost 0 bases to trimming and J lost 5 bases, with 13 bases between them. This CDR3 is 15 amino acids long.

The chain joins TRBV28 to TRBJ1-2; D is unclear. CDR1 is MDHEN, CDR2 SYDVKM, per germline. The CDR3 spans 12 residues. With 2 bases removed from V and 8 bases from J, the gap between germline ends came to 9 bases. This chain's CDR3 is CASSLRAKGYTF. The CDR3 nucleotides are TGTGCCAGCAGTTTAAGGGCCAAAGGCTACACCTTC.

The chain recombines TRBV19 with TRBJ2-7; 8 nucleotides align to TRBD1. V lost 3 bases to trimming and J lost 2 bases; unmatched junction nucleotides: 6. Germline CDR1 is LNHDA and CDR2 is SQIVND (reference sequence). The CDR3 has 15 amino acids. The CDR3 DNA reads TGTGCCAGTAGTATGGCCCCGACAGGGGCCTACGAGCAGTACTTC. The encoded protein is CASSMAPTGAYEQYF.

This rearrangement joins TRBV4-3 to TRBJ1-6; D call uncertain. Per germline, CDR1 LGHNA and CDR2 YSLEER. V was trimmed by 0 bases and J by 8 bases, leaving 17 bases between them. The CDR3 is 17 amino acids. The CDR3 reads CASSQDFSPGRYSPLHF. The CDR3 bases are TGCGCCAGCAGCCAAGATTTTTCCCCTGGTCGGTATTCACCCCTCCACTTT.

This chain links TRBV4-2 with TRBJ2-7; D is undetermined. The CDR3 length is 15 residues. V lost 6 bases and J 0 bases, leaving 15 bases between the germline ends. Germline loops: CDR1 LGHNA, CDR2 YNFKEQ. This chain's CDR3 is CASSPAGRSSYEQYF. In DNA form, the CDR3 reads TGTGCCAGCAGTCCCGCCGGCAGGAGCTCCTACGAGCAGTACTTC.

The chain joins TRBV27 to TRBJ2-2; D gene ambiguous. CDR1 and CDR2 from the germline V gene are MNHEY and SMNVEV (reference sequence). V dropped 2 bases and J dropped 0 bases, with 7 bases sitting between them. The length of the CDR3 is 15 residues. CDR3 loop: CASSLRLTNTGELFF. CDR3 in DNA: TGTGCCAGCAGTTTAAGGCTCACGAACACCGGGGAGCTGTTTTTT.

DNA of the CDR3: TGTGCCAGCAGCCAAGGCGGGACGGGCACCTATGGCTACACCTTC. Its translation: CASSQGGTGTYGYTF. The rearrangement joins TRBV4-2 to TRBJ1-2; possible D gene TRBD1, 5 bases. CDR3 length: 15 amino acids. Trimming stripped 1 base from V and 4 bases from J, with 13 bases between. In germline, CDR1 is LGHNA, CDR2 YNFKEQ.

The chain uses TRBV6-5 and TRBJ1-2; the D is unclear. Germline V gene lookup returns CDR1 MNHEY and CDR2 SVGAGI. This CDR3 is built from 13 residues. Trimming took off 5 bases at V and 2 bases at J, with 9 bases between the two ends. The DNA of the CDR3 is TGTGCCAGCAGTCTCGACAAAAACTATGGCTACACCTTC. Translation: CASSLDKNYGYTF.